These 26 T cell receptor beta chains came from one sample sequenced in a study of cytomegalovirus exposure and HLA in healthy donors. The PCR employed 60 Vbeta primers together with 13 Jbeta primers. The protocol was immunoSEQ multiplex PCR, while the TCRdb copy is restricted to in-frame clones and leaves out a portion. The table lists under 300,000 clones, 80% to 90% of them singletons. Sequenced material: PBMCs. The receptor set was obtained from a man aged 40-49 years in good health and CMV-seropositive.

The chain has TRBV5-4 and TRBJ2-1; D uncertain. This CDR3 comprises 13 residues. Trimming took off 0 bases at V and 5 bases at J, with 6 bases between the two ends. Germline V gene lookup returns CDR1 SGHNT and CDR2 YYREEE (reference sequence). CDR3 amino acids: CASSLVADNEQFF. The DNA for the CDR3 is TGTGCCAGCAGCTTGGTGGCGGACAATGAGCAGTTCTTC.

The chain has TRBV2 and TRBJ2-5; D may be TRBD2 (7 bases). CDR1 is SNHLY and CDR2 is FYNNEI in the germline V gene. This CDR3 is built from 14 residues. V lost 6 bases to trimming and J lost 0 bases, with 11 bases between them. CDR3: CASRGGADQETQYF. The CDR3 DNA follows: TGTGCCAGCAGAGGGGGGGCAGACCAAGAGACCCAGTACTTC.

As for this clone: Germline is not matched at one junction end, which may reflect a read error. This chain connects TRBV7-9 to TRBJ2-5; D might be TRBD1 (8 bases). Germline V gene data show CDR1 as SEHNR and CDR2 as FQNEAQ (reference sequence). This CDR3 region has 15 residues. The CDR3 reads CSSSGTGKGGETQYF. In DNA, the CDR3 is TGTTCCAGCAGCGGGACAGGCAAGGGGGGGGAGACCCAGTACTTC.

The chain recombines TRBV28 with TRBJ2-7; 9 bases align to TRBD2. The CDR3 length is 14 residues. Germline loops: CDR1 MDHEN, CDR2 SYDVKM. After removal of 4 bases from V and 5 bases from J, the junction contained 6 bases not matched to a gene. As DNA, the CDR3 is TGTGCCAGCAGTTCACTTAGCGGGAGAAACGAGCAGTACTTC. Protein product: CASSSLSGRNEQYF.

V usage is TRBV28 and J usage is TRBJ1-2; 7 positions agree with TRBD1. Per germline, CDR1 MDHEN and CDR2 SYDVKM. J was trimmed by 7 bases and V by 5 bases; bases with no gene match: 19. The CDR3 sequence is 17 residues long. CDR3 residues: CASSTKFRDSRWAGYTF. In nucleotides, the CDR3 is TGTGCCAGCAGTACGAAGTTCCGGGACAGCCGATGGGCTGGCTACACCTTC.

The gene calls are TRBV19 and TRBJ1-2, with TRBD1 identical over 7 bases. Germline CDR1 is LNHDA and CDR2 is SQIVND (reference sequence). The J segment lost 4 bases and the V segment lost 7 bases, leaving 6 bases of the junction unmatched. This CDR3 is built from 13 residues. The CDR3 sequence is CASIGQAAYGYTF. The CDR3 DNA follows: TGTGCCAGTATAGGACAGGCAGCCTATGGCTACACCTTC.

The chain recombines TRBV7-2 with TRBJ2-7; maybe TRBD1 (5 bases). Germline CDR1 is SGHTA and CDR2 is FQGNSA. The V gene lost 1 base and the J gene lost 3 bases, with 22 bases spanning the gap. The CDR3 spans 18 residues. In DNA, the CDR3 is TGTGCCAGCAGCTTAGAGGGGTTGGGCAGACTTTTTTACTACGAGCAGTACTTC. This gives the protein CASSLEGLGRLFYYEQYF.

The gene calls are TRBV2 and TRBJ1-2, with TRBD1 as a possible D gene (5 bases). From germline, CDR1 is SNHLY and CDR2 FYNNEI. The V end was cut by 4 bases, the J end by 5 bases, with 8 bases between. The CDR3 contains 12 residues. CDR3 in amino acids: CASSAGVYGYTF. CDR3 nucleotide sequence: TGTGCCAGCAGTGCGGGGGTTTATGGCTACACCTTC.

V usage is TRBV2 and J usage is TRBJ2-1, with 15 bases lining up with TRBD2. Looked up from germline, CDR1 is SNHLY and CDR2 is FYNNEI. The length of the CDR3 is 16 residues. J gave up 7 bases and V 1 base, and 2 bases lay outside the gene matches. DNA for the CDR3: TGTGCCAGCAGTGAAGTTGGGACTAGCGGGAGGAATGAGCAGTTCTTC. The encoded protein is CASSEVGTSGRNEQFF. The whole variable domain, remainder taken from reference TRBV2 and TRBJ2-1, is EPEVTQTPSHQVTQMGQEVILRCVPISNHLYFYWYRQILGQKVEFLVSFYNNEISEKSEIFDDQFSVERPDGSNFTLKIRSTKLEDSAMYFCASSEVGTSGRNEQFFGPGTRLTVL.

V usage is TRBV19 and J usage is TRBJ1-2; D is perhaps TRBD1 (6 bases). The germline V gene encodes CDR1 LNHDA and CDR2 SQIVND (reference sequence). V gave up 6 bases and J gave up 7 bases, with 18 bases separating them. The CDR3 loop spans 14 amino acids. CDR3 sequence reads: CASRADRVVGGYTF. The CDR3 DNA is TGTGCCAGTAGAGCGGACAGAGTAGTTGGTGGCTACACCTTC.

The V call is TRBV4-1, the J call TRBJ1-2; TRBD1 matches 7 bases. The CDR3 extends over 20 amino acids. CDR1 is MGHRA, CDR2 YSYEKL, per germline. The V segment lost 1 base and the J segment 7 bases; nucleotides outside the gene matches: 24. The DNA for the CDR3 is TGCGCCAGCAGCCAAGTTCTAGGCACAAAGTCGGGCTCAGGGGGTGGTGGCTACACCTTC. Its translation: CASSQVLGTKSGSGGGGYTF.

The V gene is TRBV2, the J gene TRBJ2-7, with a possible D match to TRBD2 (6 bases). Trimming cost V 4 bases and J 2 bases, with 15 bases left between them. This CDR3 is 15 amino acids long. The germline V gene encodes CDR1 SNHLY and CDR2 FYNNEI. The CDR3 reads CASSADGGGAYEQYF. The CDR3 DNA reads as TGTGCCAGCAGTGCTGACGGGGGAGGCGCCTACGAGCAGTACTTC.

The chain couples TRBV9 to TRBJ2-7; 10 bases are a match to TRBD2. The junction had 10 bases not matched to a gene; V was cut back by 4 bases and J by 6 bases. CDR1 is SGDLS, CDR2 YYNGEE, per germline. This CDR3 is built from 15 residues. In DNA, the CDR3 is TGTGCCAGCAGCTTCAGCGGGGGGGTCCTCTCCGAGCAGTACTTC. This sequence encodes CASSFSGGVLSEQYF.

This clone was detected once. The genes are TRBV5-8 and TRBJ2-3, with 13 bases aligning to TRBD2. The CDR3 is made up of 18 amino acids. Germline V gene data show CDR1 as SGHTS and CDR2 as YDEGEE. Germline trimming cut 5 bases from V and 6 bases from J; bases unmatched to any gene: 15. CDR3 sequence (DNA): TGTGCCAGCAGACTAAAGATGCGGACTAGCGGGAGCTCGGATACGCAGTATTTT. It encodes CASRLKMRTSGSSDTQYF.

The V call is TRBV6-1, the J call TRBJ2-7; no definite D call. The CDR3 is 14 residues long. Germline V lookup: CDR1 MNHNS, CDR2 SASEGT. Trimming left V 0 bases short and J 0 bases short, with 6 bases between. CDR3: CASSEASLSYEQYF. CDR3 DNA sequence: TGTGCCAGCAGTGAAGCTAGTCTCTCCTACGAGCAGTACTTC.

The chain carries TRBV10-3 and TRBJ2-1; 12 bases line up with TRBD1. CDR3 length equals 15 residues. The germline V gene encodes CDR1 ENHRY and CDR2 SYGVKD. J gave up 7 bases and V 5 bases, and 6 bases lay outside the gene matches. The CDR3 protein is CAISTRDRGRNEQFF. The CDR3 DNA follows: TGTGCCATCAGTACCCGGGACAGGGGGCGGAATGAGCAGTTCTTC.

The gene calls are TRBV4-3 and TRBJ2-1, with 9 bases lining up with TRBD2. J lost 5 bases, V lost 1 base, and 3 bases had no gene match. Germline CDR1 reads LGHNA; CDR2 reads YSLEER. The length of the CDR3 is 15 residues. Here the CDR3 reads CASSQGSGSNNEQFF. The CDR3 DNA sequence: TGCGCCAGCAGCCAAGGTAGCGGGAGTAACAATGAGCAGTTCTTC.

This clone showed up just once. The chain recombines TRBV11-2 with TRBJ2-7; possibly TRBD1 for D (6 bases). Germline lookup yields CDR1 SGHAT and CDR2 FQNNGV. V lost 5 bases and J 5 bases, leaving 22 bases between the germline ends. This CDR3 spans 16 amino acids. CDR3 nucleotide sequence: TGTGCCAGCAGCCACTTCGAGGCAGGGGTGTTCGACGAGCAGTACTTC. Protein product: CASSHFEAGVFDEQYF.

This chain connects TRBV10-3 to TRBJ2-7, with a weak D call TRBD1 (6 bases). Germline V gene lookup returns CDR1 ENHRY and CDR2 SYGVKD. The CDR3 consists of 16 residues. Trimming took off 4 bases at V and 4 bases at J, with 20 bases between the two ends. The CDR3 loop is CAISVSRGWGLYEQYF. CDR3 nucleotide sequence: TGTGCCATCAGTGTTTCCAGGGGATGGGGTTTATACGAGCAGTACTTC.

The J gene is TRBJ1-1, the V gene TRBV10-1; 7 bases line up with TRBD1. V was clipped by 6 bases and J by 3 bases; unmatched bases: 7. This CDR3 spans 14 amino acids. CDR1 WNHNN and CDR2 SYGVQD come from the germline V gene (reference sequence). CDR3 nucleotide sequence: TGCGCCAGCAGAACCGACAGGGTCTACACTGAAGCTTTCTTT. Its translation: CASRTDRVYTEAFF.

The CDR3 sequence: CASSRTISASGDSSYEQYF. CDR3 DNA: TGCGCCAGCAGCCGAACAATCAGCGCTAGCGGAGATAGCTCCTACGAGCAGTACTTC. J is TRBJ2-7 and V is TRBV4-3; 7 bases are shared with TRBD2. V was pared by 4 bases and J by 0 bases, with 18 bases of the junction left unmatched. CDR1 is LGHNA and CDR2 is YSLEER in the germline V gene. The CDR3 spans 19 residues.

This sequence joins TRBV6-6 and TRBJ2-5, with TRBD1 identical over 7 bases. The CDR3 runs to 14 residues. Germline CDR1 reads MNHNY; CDR2 reads SVGAGI (reference sequence). The J segment lost 3 bases and the V segment lost 5 bases, leaving 6 bases of the junction unmatched. The CDR3 protein is CASSKDRTKETQYF. As DNA, the CDR3 is TGTGCCAGCAGTAAGGACAGGACCAAAGAGACCCAGTACTTC.

The gene calls are TRBV7-9 and TRBJ1-5; TRBD1 is a possible D gene (6 bases). V was pared by 0 bases and J by 3 bases, with 21 bases between. This CDR3 has 19 amino acids. Germline V gene data show CDR1 as SEHNR and CDR2 as FQNEAQ (reference sequence). The CDR3 coding sequence is TGTGCCAGCAGCTTAGCCCTGGGGAGGGAGACAGGATTCAATCAGCCCCAGCATTTT. Translating gives CASSLALGRETGFNQPQHF.

The rearrangement links TRBV7-9 to TRBJ2-5; TRBD2 agrees at 15 bases. V gave up 11 bases and J gave up 5 bases; unmatched junction bases: 6. The CDR3 is 14 amino acids. Germline assignment: CDR1 SEHNR and CDR2 FQNEAQ (reference sequence). CDR3 in DNA: TGTGCCGGAGGACTAGCGGGAGGGCACGAGACCCAGTACTTC. This encodes CAGGLAGGHETQYF.

The chain joins TRBV28 to TRBJ2-7; 7 nucleotides agree with TRBD2. Trimming at V came to 7 bases and at J to 3 bases, leaving 3 bases not matched to a gene. Germline loops: CDR1 MDHEN, CDR2 SYDVKM. The CDR3 has 12 amino acids. The CDR3 region is CASTRGDYEQYF. The CDR3 nucleotides are TGTGCCAGCACCCGGGGGGACTACGAGCAGTACTTC.

The chain joins TRBV4-1 to TRBJ2-7; TRBD2 agrees at 11 bases. The V segment lost 2 bases and the J segment 0 bases; nucleotides outside the gene matches: 12. Germline-derived CDR1 and CDR2 are MGHRA and YSYEKL. The CDR3 spans 19 residues. The DNA for the CDR3 is TGCGCCAGCAGCCAATGGACACTAGCGGGAGTAAGGAGCTCCTACGAGCAGTACTTC. Protein product: CASSQWTLAGVRSSYEQYF.